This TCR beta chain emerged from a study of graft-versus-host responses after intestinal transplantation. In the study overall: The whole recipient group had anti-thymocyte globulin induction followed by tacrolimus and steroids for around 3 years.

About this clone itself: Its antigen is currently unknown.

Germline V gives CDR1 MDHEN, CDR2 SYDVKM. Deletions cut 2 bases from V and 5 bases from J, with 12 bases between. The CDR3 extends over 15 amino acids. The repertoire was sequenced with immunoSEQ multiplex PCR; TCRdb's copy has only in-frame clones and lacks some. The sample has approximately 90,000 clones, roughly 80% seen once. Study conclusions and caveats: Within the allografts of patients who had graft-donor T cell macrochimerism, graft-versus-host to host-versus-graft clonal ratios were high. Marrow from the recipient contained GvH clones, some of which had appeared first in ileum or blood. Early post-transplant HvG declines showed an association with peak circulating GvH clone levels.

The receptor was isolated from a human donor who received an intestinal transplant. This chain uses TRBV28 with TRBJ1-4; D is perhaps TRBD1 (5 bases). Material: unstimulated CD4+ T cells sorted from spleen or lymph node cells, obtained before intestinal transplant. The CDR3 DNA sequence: TGTGCCAGCAGTTTACACCGACAGCTGAATGAAAAACTGTTTTTT. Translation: CASSLHRQLNEKLFF.